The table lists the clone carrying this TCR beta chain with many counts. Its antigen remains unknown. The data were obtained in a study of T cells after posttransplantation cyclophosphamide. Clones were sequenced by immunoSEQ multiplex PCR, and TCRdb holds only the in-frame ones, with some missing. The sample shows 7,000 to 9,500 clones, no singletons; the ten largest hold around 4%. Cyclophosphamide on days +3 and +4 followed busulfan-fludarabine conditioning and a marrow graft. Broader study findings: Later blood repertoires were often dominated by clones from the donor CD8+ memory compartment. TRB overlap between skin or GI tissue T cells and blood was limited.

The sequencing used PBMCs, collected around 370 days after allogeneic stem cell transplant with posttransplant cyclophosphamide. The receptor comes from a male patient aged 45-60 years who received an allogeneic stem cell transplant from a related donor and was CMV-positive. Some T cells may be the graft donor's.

The DNA for the CDR3 is TGTGCCAGCAGCTCCTCTACTTACACTGAAGCTTTCTTT. Amino acids: CASSSSTYTEAFF. This chain uses TRBV7-9 with TRBJ1-1; D not resolved. Germline V gene data show CDR1 as SEHNR and CDR2 as FQNEAQ (reference sequence). V lost 4 bases and J lost 3, with 9 bases in between. This CDR3 comprises 13 residues.